This is a list of T cell receptor beta chains from one sample in a study of T cells in lung cancer brain metastases. The data were produced by immunoSEQ multiplex PCR, yet TCRdb's version contains in-frame clones alone and is incomplete. This table has 4,000 to 5,000 clones, around 90% appearing once. Material for sequencing was tumor tissue from the primary lung tumor. The receptors here all came from a man in his 60s with non-small cell lung cancer. The CDR3 runs from the conserved cysteine through the conserved F or W. D genes are given only for firm matches. Only some rows state a clone size, as once, few, many or a class for expanded clones.

>TRBJ1-3|TRBD1|-|TRBV4-1
TGCGCCAGCAGCCAACGGGACAGAGAGCATTCAAACACCATATATTTT
CASSQRDREHSNTIYF
>TRBJ2-7|TRBD2|-|TRBV11-1
TGTGCCAGCAGCCGGACTAGCGGGAGTGGTGAGCAGTACTTC
CASSRTSGSGEQYF
>TRBJ2-1|-|-|TRBV28
TGTGCCAGCAGCCCCCCCAGGAGTACGAATGAGCAGTTCTTC
CASSPPRSTNEQFF
>TRBJ1-2|-|-|TRBV7-9
TGTGCCAGCAGCTTAGACGGACAGCTTCATGGCTACACCTTC
CASSLDGQLHGYTF
>TRBJ1-2|-|-|TRBV19
TGTGCCAGTAGCCCTAGAGGGGAGTACTATGGCTACACCTTC
CASSPRGEYYGYTF
>TRBJ2-4|TRBD2|-|TRBV19
TGTGCCAGTAAAATGACTAGCGGGGCATCGGGGAACATTCAGTACTTC
CASKMTSGASGNIQYF
>TRBJ2-5|-|-|TRBV29-1
TGTAGCGCTATACCGGGGGTTGGGGAGACCCAGTACTTC
CSAIPGVGETQYF
>TRBJ2-2|-|once|TRBV5-1
TGCGCCAGCAGCCCCCGGACAGCCACCGGGGAGCTGTTTTTT
CASSPRTATGELFF
>TRBJ2-3|TRBD1|-|TRBV6-5
TGTGCCAGCAGTTACTCGACAGGGGATACGCAGTATTTT
CASSYSTGDTQYF
>TRBJ2-3|TRBD2|-|TRBV13
TGTGCCAGCTACGGGGGGGGCACAGATACGCAGTATTTT
CASYGGGTDTQYF
>TRBJ1-1|-|-|TRBV6-6
TGTGCCAGCAGTTACTCGGTGGGTACTGAAGCTTTCTTT
CASSYSVGTEAFF
>TRBJ2-5|-|-|TRBV10-2
TGCGCCAGCAGTGAGTCGACCGGAGGGACCCAGTACTTC
CASSESTGGTQYF
>TRBJ2-5|TRBD1|-|TRBV28
TGTGCCAGCAGGCAGGACAGGGGGATTTTAGATAATCAAGAGACCCAGTACTTC
CASRQDRGILDNQETQYF
>TRBJ1-2|-|-|TRBV28
TGTGCCAGCACCCAGGTTTCAGCCCTCTATGGCTACACCTTC
CASTQVSALYGYTF
>TRBJ2-5|TRBD1|-|TRBV5-4
TGTGCCAGCAGCCCTACCCCGACAGGGGGCGGAGAGACCCAGTACTTC
CASSPTPTGGGETQYF
>TRBJ2-7|-|-|TRBV29-1
TGCAGCGTTGATGGGGCCGGGGGCTACGAGCAGTACTTC
CSVDGAGGYEQYF
>TRBJ2-7|-|-|TRBV7-2
TGTGCCAGCAGCTTAGAGGCGCGGGAAGGAACCTACGAGCAGTACTTC
CASSLEAREGTYEQYF
>TRBJ1-6|-|-|TRBV6-4
TGTGCCAGCAGCCCCAGCCCGGGGAATTCACCCCTCCACTTT
CASSPSPGNSPLHF
>TRBJ1-1|-|-|TRBV4-1
TGCGCCAGCAGCCAAACCGCCCTTACACTAAACACTGAAGCTTTCTTT
CASSQTALTLNTEAFF
>TRBJ2-5|-|few|TRBV5-5
TGTGCCAGCAGCCGTAAGGACTACCAAGAGACCCAGTACTTC
CASSRKDYQETQYF
>TRBJ2-3|TRBD1|-|TRBV10-3
TGTGCCATCAGTGAGTCCCCGGGACAGGGCACAGATACGCAGTATTTT
CAISESPGQGTDTQYF
>TRBJ1-5|-|-|TRBV19
TGTGCCAGTAGAGGGCGGGGTGGACAGATATCAAGAGATCAGCCCCAGCATTTT
CASRGRGGQISRDQPQHF
>TRBJ2-3|-|-|TRBV30
TGTGCCTGGAGTAAGGGGTCCACAGATACGCAGTATTTT
CAWSKGSTDTQYF
>TRBJ2-7|TRBD2|-|TRBV7-9
TGTGCCAGCACCATCGGACTTAGCGGGTCTTACGAGCAGTACTTC
CASTIGLSGSYEQYF
>TRBJ2-3|TRBD2|-|TRBV11-2
TGTGCCAGCAGCTTCCAAAGCGGGAGGACTAGCACAGATACGCAGTATTTT
CASSFQSGRTSTDTQYF
>TRBJ1-4|TRBD1|-|TRBV5-4
TGTGCCAGCAGCTTTCACGGGACAGGGAATGAAAAACTGTTTTTT
CASSFHGTGNEKLFF
>TRBJ2-5|TRBD1|-|TRBV6-1
TGTGCCAGCAGTGAAGGACAGGGTGGCTGGGAGACCCAGTACTTC
CASSEGQGGWETQYF
>TRBJ1-2|-|few|TRBV30
TGTGCCTGGAGTGTGGGACTGCCCTATGGCTACACCTTC
CAWSVGLPYGYTF
>TRBJ2-7|-|-|TRBV2
TGTGCCAGCAGTCCTATCTACGAGCAGTACTTC
CASSPIYEQYF
>TRBJ1-1|TRBD1|once|TRBV27
TGTGCCAGCAGCAAAATGGGTACAGGGGGCATAGCTGAAGCTTTCTTT
CASSKMGTGGIAEAFF
>TRBJ2-5|-|-|TRBV2
TGTGCCAGCAGTCGGACTCAGTACCAAGAGACCCAGTACTTC
CASSRTQYQETQYF